This T cell receptor (beta chain) was sequenced for a study of blood T cell repertoires in COVID-19. Overall study: Collection of acute and convalescent COVID-19 samples took place in the United States, Italy and Spain. PBMCs, B-cell-depleted T cells, or T cells provided the cDNA or gDNA that made up the material.

Per the authors' pipeline: Amplifying reference gene primers gave estimates of nucleated cell counts. Repertoires were generated with immunoSEQ multiplex PCR, while TCRdb's copy carries only in-frame clones and drops some. V and J calls and clone size are those listed in that table; D and trimming were worked out from the DNA. The repertoire consists of about 100,000 clones, with 85% to 90% occurring once and the leading ten covering around 5%. This clone was detected once. The TCR sequence derives from a human donor in a cohort sampled during active COVID-19. Sequencing was done on a sample of peripheral blood.

CDR3 loop: CASRGDRGDGYTF. In nucleotides, the CDR3 is TGTGCCAGCAGGGGGGACAGGGGTGATGGCTACACCTTC. J is TRBJ1-2 and V is TRBV2; 10 positions match TRBD1. V was clipped by 6 bases and J by 6 bases; unmatched bases: 4. Germline V gene sequence: CDR1 SNHLY, CDR2 FYNNEI. This CDR3 region has 13 residues.